The TCR beta chain under discussion was sequenced for a study of Ad26.COV2.S vaccination and SARS-CoV-2 variants. Study background: Ad26.COV2.S shots went into the muscle once or twice, 56 days apart.

As to treatment: some 20 received Ad26.COV2.S at low or high dose, single or two shots; five or six received placebo; per-sample allocation not given. The samples date from day 63 after the first vaccine or placebo injection. The method was immunoSEQ multiplex PCR; TCRdb's version includes in-frame clones alone and lacks a portion of them. This sample has roughly 510,000 clones, with around 88% found just once. The source was peripheral blood, collected in a trial of Ad26.COV2.S vaccine versus placebo. The source is a person aged 18-65 years who received the Ad26.COV2.S COVID-19 vaccine or a placebo.

The CDR3 sequence is CASSLVVGAGYEQYF. For the CDR3, the DNA is TGCGCCAGCAGCCTGGTTGTGGGAGCTGGCTACGAGCAGTACTTC. The V and J genes are TRBV5-1 and TRBJ2-7; tentatively, D is TRBD2 (5 bases). The CDR3 consists of 15 residues. CDR1 SGHRS and CDR2 YFSETQ come from the germline V gene. V gave up 4 bases and J gave up 3 bases, with 17 bases separating them.